This T cell receptor (beta chain) was captured by sequencing in a study of immune evolution from preneoplasia to lung adenocarcinoma. Study overall: HLA loss of heterozygosity: under 7.5% AIS, more than 14% MIA, 30% to 35% ADC, none AAH.

Macro-dissection enriched premalignant or tumor cells before nucleic acid extraction. The CDR3 length is 18 residues. In germline, CDR1 is LGHNA, CDR2 YNFKEQ. Trimming took 1 base from V and 4 from J; bases not matched to a gene: 13. TCRdb's copy holds only in-frame clones and misses some; the assay was immunoSEQ multiplex PCR. The sample has approximately 9,500 clones, more than 75% seen once. Study-wide results and caveats: Compared with EGFR-mutant or double wild-type lesions, KRAS-mutant nodules were more clonal.

Of note for this clone: Its target is not known.

This chain joins TRBV4-2 and TRBJ2-5; the match to TRBD2 covers 9 bases. Sequencing was performed on FFPE minimally invasive lung adenocarcinoma tissue. The receptor was isolated from a person aged 70 to 85 with lung adenocarcinoma. CDR3 in DNA: TGTGCCAGCAGCCAAGTTTTCGGCGCGGGGGGGCCAGGAGAGACCCAGTACTTC. Amino acid sequence: CASSQVFGAGGPGETQYF.